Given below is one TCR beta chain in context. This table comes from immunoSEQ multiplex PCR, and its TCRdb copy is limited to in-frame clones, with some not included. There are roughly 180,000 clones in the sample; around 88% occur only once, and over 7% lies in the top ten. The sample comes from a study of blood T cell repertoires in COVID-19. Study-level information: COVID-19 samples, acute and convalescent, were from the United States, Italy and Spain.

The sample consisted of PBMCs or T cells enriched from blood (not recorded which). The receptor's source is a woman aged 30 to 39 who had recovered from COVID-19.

As DNA, the CDR3 is TGTGCCAGTAGTACGGAGACCGGAAACACCATATATTTT. It encodes CASSTETGNTIYF. The chain carries TRBV19 and TRBJ1-3, with D unresolved. Trimming shortened V by 4 bases and J by 4 bases, and 8 bases separated the two germline ends. This CDR3 comprises 13 residues. Per germline, CDR1 LNHDA and CDR2 SQIVND (reference sequence).